The clone carrying this T cell receptor beta chain was recorded a few times. The sample comes from a study of response to subunit inactivated influenza vaccine. This CDR3 has 16 residues. The V end lost 4 bases, the J end lost 0 bases, and 16 bases lay between the germline ends. Germline CDR1 reads SGHKS; CDR2 reads YYEKEE (reference sequence). TCRdb redid the calling of the RT-PCR reads with MiXCR, one entry per CDR3 protein. The profile covers roughly 540,000 distinct CDR3 sequences, with around 25% appearing a single time and 2.8% taken by the ten largest. The sample was also linked to a second study, of T cells expressing NK-cell markers. Per that study: 5'RACE template switching with UMIs generated TCR beta cDNA.

V gene TRBV5-5 combines with J gene TRBJ1-2; no clear D. Sequences were derived from CD4+ T cells sorted from PBMCs, sampled roughly 12 days after vaccination. This receptor was taken from a man in his forties or fifties who received an inactivated influenza vaccine. The CDR3 DNA follows: TGTGCCAGCAGCCGCTTTTTTGCAGCTTCTAACTATGGCTACACCTTC. Amino acids: CASSRFFAASNYGYTF.